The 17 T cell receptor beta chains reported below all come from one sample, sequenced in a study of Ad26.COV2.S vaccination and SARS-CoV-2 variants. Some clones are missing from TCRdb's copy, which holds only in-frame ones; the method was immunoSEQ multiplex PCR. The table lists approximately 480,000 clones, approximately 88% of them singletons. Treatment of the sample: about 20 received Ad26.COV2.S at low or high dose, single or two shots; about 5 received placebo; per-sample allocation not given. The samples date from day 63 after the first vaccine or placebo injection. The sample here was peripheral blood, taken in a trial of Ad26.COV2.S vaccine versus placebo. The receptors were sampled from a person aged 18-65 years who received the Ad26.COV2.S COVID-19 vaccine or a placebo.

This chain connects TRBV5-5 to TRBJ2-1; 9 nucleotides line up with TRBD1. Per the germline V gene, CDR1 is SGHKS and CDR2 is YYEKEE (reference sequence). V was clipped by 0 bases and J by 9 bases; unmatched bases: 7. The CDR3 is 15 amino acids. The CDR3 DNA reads TGTGCCAGCAGCTTGGCCGGGACAGGGAGGGGTGAGCAGTTCTTC. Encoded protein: CASSLAGTGRGEQFF.

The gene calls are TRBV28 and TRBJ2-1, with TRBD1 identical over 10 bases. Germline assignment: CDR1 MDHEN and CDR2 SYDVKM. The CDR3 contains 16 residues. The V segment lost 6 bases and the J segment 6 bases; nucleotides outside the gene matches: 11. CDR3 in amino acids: CASSPPGGTGANEQFF. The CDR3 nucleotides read TGTGCCAGCAGCCCCCCCGGGGGGACAGGGGCCAATGAGCAGTTCTTC. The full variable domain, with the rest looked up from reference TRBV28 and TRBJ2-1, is DVKVTQSSRYLVKRTGEKVFLECVQDMDHENMFWYRQDPGLGLRLIYFSYDVKMKEKGDIPEGYSVSREKKERFSLILESASTNQTSMYLCASSPPGGTGANEQFFGPGTRLTVL.

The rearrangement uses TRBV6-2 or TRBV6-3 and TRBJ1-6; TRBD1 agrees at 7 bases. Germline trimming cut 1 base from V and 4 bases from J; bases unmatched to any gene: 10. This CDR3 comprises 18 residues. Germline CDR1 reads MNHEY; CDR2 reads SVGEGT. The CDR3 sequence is CASSYLRTGTAYNSPLHF. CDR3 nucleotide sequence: TGTGCCAGCAGTTACTTAAGGACCGGGACAGCGTATAATTCACCCCTCCACTTT.

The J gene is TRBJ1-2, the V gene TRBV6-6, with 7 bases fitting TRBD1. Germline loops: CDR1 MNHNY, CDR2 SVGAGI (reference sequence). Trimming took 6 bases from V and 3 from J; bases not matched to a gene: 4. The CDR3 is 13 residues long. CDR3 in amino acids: CASSDRVDYGYTF. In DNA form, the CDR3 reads TGTGCCAGCAGCGACAGGGTGGACTATGGCTACACCTTC.

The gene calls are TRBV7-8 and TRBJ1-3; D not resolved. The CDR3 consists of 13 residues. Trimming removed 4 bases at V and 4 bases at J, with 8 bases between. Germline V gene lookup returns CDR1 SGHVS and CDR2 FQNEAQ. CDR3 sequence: CASSSTLGNTIYF. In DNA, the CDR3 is TGTGCCAGCAGCTCCACCCTGGGAAACACCATATATTTT.

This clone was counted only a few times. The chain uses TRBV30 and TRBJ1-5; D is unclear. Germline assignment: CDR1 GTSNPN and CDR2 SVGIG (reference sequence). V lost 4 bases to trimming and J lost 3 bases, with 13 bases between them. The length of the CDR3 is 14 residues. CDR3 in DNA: TGTGCCTGGACTAGCGGGCAGAACAATCAGCCCCAGCATTTT. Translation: CAWTSGQNNQPQHF.

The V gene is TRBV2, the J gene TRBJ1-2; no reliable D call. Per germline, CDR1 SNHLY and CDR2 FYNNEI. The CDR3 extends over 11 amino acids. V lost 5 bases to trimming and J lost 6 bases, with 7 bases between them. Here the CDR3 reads CASSPRNGYTF. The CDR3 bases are TGTGCCAGCAGTCCGCGGAATGGCTACACCTTC.

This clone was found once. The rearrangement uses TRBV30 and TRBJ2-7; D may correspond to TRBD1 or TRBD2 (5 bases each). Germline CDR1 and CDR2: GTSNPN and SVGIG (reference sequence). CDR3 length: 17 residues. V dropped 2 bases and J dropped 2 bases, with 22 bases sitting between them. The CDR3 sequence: CAWSTRAGAGRAYEQYF. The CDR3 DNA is TGTGCCTGGAGTACGAGGGCCGGGGCAGGCCGAGCCTACGAGCAGTACTTC.

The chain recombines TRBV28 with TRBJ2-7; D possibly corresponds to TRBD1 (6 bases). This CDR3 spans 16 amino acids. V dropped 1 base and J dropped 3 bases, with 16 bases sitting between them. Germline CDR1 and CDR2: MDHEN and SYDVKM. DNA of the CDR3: TGTGCCAGCAGTTTATTGGGGGCAACCTCTCGCTACGAGCAGTACTTC. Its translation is CASSLLGATSRYEQYF.

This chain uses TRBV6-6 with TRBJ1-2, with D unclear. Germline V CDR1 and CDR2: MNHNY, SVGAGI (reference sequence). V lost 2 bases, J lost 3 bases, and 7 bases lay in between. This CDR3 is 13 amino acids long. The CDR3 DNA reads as TGTGCCAGCAGTTACGTTGGGGACTATGGCTACACCTTC. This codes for CASSYVGDYGYTF.

The CDR3 coding sequence is TGTGCCAGCAGCTCCTACAGGCAAGAGACCCAGTACTTC. Amino acid sequence: CASSSYRQETQYF. The chain couples TRBV5-4 to TRBJ2-5; a possible D gene is TRBD1 (5 bases). The CDR3 extends over 13 amino acids. With 3 bases removed from V and 2 bases from J, the gap between germline ends came to 8 bases. CDR1 and CDR2 (germline): SGHNT, YYREEE (reference sequence).

The CDR3: CASPQVIGGYTF. The CDR3 DNA follows: TGTGCCAGCCCACAGGTAATCGGCGGCTACACCTTC. This chain joins TRBV19 and TRBJ1-2; D is perhaps TRBD1 (5 bases). Germline V lookup: CDR1 LNHDA, CDR2 SQIVND (reference sequence). The CDR3 is 12 amino acids. V lost 9 bases and J lost 8, with 16 bases in between.

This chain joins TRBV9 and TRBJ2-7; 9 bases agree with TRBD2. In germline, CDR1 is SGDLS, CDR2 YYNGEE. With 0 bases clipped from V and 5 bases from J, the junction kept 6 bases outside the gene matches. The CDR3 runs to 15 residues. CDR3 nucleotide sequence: TGTGCCAGCAGCGTAGAAGGACTAGCGAGGGACGAGCAGTACTTC. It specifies CASSVEGLARDEQYF.

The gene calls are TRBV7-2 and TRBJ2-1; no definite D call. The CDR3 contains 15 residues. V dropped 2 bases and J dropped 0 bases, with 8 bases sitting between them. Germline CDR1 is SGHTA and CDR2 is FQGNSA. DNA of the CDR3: TGTGCCAGCAGCTTATCCCCAAGCTCCTACAATGAGCAGTTCTTC. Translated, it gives CASSLSPSSYNEQFF.

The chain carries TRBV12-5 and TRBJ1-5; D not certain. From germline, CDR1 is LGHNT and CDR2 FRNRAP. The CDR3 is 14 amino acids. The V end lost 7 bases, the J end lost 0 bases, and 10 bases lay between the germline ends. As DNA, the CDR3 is TGTGCTAGTGCCTCGGACGGTAGCAATCAGCCCCAGCATTTT. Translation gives CASASDGSNQPQHF.

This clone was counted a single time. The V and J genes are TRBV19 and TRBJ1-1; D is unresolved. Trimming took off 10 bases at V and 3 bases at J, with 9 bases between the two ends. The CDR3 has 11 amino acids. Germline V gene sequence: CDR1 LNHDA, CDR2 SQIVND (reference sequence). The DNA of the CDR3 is TGTGCCACTGCCGTCGACACTGAAGCTTTCTTT. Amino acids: CATAVDTEAFF.

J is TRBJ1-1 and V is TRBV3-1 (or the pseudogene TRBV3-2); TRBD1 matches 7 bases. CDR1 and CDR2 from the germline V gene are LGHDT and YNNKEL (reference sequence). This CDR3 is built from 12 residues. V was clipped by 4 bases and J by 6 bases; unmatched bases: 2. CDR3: CASSLGTAEAFF. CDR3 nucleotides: TGTGCCAGCAGCCTTGGGACAGCTGAAGCTTTCTTT.